This T cell receptor beta chain was sequenced for a study of blood T cell repertoires in COVID-19. The repertoire was sequenced with immunoSEQ multiplex PCR; TCRdb's copy has only in-frame clones and lacks some. The table lists roughly 500,000 clones, 88% of them singletons. Those who participated ranged in age from roughly 18 to 100 years and resided in approximately 26 US areas. From germline, CDR1 is MNHEY and CDR2 SVGAGI. The junction had 1 base not matched to a gene; V was cut back by 2 bases and J by 0 bases. CDR3 length: 15 amino acids. This chain uses TRBV6-5 with TRBJ1-1, with 9 bases fitting TRBD1. The sequence came from a woman in her forties who had recovered from COVID-19. The sample consisted of PBMCs or T cells enriched from blood (not recorded which). CDR3 amino acids: CASSYTGGMNTEAFF. CDR3 in DNA: TGTGCCAGCAGTTACACAGGGGGCATGAACACTGAAGCTTTCTTT.